Included here is one TCR beta chain sequence, with context. Its target is not known. The data derive from a study of shared clonotypes between healthy human individuals. As for the study in general: CD8 memory received one plate per donor, CD8 naive two, CD4 memory three and CD4 naive three. Study results and caveats: Clonotype sharing across several donors was observed for roughly 5% of naive CD4 clonotypes. At large depth, rarefaction still showed sorted-subset sequencing to be incomplete.

This table comes from immunoSEQ multiplex PCR, and its TCRdb copy is limited to in-frame clones, with some not included. Here the sample spans about 1.4 million clones, approximately 96% being singletons. CD4+ cells underwent separation, giving CD45RA+ naive and CD45RA-negative memory subsets. Sequences were obtained from naive CD4+ T cells sorted from blood. This sample's subset: CD45RA+ positively selected. This TCR was sampled from a man between 25 and 39 years old in good health.

CDR3 nucleotide sequence: TGTGCCAGCAGCCAACATCAAGAGACCCAGTACTTC. It specifies CASSQHQETQYF. This chain connects TRBV14 to TRBJ2-5, with D uncertain. CDR1 and CDR2 from the germline V gene are SGHDN and FVKESK. Trimming took off 2 bases at V and 2 bases at J, with 3 bases between the two ends. This CDR3 contains 12 residues.